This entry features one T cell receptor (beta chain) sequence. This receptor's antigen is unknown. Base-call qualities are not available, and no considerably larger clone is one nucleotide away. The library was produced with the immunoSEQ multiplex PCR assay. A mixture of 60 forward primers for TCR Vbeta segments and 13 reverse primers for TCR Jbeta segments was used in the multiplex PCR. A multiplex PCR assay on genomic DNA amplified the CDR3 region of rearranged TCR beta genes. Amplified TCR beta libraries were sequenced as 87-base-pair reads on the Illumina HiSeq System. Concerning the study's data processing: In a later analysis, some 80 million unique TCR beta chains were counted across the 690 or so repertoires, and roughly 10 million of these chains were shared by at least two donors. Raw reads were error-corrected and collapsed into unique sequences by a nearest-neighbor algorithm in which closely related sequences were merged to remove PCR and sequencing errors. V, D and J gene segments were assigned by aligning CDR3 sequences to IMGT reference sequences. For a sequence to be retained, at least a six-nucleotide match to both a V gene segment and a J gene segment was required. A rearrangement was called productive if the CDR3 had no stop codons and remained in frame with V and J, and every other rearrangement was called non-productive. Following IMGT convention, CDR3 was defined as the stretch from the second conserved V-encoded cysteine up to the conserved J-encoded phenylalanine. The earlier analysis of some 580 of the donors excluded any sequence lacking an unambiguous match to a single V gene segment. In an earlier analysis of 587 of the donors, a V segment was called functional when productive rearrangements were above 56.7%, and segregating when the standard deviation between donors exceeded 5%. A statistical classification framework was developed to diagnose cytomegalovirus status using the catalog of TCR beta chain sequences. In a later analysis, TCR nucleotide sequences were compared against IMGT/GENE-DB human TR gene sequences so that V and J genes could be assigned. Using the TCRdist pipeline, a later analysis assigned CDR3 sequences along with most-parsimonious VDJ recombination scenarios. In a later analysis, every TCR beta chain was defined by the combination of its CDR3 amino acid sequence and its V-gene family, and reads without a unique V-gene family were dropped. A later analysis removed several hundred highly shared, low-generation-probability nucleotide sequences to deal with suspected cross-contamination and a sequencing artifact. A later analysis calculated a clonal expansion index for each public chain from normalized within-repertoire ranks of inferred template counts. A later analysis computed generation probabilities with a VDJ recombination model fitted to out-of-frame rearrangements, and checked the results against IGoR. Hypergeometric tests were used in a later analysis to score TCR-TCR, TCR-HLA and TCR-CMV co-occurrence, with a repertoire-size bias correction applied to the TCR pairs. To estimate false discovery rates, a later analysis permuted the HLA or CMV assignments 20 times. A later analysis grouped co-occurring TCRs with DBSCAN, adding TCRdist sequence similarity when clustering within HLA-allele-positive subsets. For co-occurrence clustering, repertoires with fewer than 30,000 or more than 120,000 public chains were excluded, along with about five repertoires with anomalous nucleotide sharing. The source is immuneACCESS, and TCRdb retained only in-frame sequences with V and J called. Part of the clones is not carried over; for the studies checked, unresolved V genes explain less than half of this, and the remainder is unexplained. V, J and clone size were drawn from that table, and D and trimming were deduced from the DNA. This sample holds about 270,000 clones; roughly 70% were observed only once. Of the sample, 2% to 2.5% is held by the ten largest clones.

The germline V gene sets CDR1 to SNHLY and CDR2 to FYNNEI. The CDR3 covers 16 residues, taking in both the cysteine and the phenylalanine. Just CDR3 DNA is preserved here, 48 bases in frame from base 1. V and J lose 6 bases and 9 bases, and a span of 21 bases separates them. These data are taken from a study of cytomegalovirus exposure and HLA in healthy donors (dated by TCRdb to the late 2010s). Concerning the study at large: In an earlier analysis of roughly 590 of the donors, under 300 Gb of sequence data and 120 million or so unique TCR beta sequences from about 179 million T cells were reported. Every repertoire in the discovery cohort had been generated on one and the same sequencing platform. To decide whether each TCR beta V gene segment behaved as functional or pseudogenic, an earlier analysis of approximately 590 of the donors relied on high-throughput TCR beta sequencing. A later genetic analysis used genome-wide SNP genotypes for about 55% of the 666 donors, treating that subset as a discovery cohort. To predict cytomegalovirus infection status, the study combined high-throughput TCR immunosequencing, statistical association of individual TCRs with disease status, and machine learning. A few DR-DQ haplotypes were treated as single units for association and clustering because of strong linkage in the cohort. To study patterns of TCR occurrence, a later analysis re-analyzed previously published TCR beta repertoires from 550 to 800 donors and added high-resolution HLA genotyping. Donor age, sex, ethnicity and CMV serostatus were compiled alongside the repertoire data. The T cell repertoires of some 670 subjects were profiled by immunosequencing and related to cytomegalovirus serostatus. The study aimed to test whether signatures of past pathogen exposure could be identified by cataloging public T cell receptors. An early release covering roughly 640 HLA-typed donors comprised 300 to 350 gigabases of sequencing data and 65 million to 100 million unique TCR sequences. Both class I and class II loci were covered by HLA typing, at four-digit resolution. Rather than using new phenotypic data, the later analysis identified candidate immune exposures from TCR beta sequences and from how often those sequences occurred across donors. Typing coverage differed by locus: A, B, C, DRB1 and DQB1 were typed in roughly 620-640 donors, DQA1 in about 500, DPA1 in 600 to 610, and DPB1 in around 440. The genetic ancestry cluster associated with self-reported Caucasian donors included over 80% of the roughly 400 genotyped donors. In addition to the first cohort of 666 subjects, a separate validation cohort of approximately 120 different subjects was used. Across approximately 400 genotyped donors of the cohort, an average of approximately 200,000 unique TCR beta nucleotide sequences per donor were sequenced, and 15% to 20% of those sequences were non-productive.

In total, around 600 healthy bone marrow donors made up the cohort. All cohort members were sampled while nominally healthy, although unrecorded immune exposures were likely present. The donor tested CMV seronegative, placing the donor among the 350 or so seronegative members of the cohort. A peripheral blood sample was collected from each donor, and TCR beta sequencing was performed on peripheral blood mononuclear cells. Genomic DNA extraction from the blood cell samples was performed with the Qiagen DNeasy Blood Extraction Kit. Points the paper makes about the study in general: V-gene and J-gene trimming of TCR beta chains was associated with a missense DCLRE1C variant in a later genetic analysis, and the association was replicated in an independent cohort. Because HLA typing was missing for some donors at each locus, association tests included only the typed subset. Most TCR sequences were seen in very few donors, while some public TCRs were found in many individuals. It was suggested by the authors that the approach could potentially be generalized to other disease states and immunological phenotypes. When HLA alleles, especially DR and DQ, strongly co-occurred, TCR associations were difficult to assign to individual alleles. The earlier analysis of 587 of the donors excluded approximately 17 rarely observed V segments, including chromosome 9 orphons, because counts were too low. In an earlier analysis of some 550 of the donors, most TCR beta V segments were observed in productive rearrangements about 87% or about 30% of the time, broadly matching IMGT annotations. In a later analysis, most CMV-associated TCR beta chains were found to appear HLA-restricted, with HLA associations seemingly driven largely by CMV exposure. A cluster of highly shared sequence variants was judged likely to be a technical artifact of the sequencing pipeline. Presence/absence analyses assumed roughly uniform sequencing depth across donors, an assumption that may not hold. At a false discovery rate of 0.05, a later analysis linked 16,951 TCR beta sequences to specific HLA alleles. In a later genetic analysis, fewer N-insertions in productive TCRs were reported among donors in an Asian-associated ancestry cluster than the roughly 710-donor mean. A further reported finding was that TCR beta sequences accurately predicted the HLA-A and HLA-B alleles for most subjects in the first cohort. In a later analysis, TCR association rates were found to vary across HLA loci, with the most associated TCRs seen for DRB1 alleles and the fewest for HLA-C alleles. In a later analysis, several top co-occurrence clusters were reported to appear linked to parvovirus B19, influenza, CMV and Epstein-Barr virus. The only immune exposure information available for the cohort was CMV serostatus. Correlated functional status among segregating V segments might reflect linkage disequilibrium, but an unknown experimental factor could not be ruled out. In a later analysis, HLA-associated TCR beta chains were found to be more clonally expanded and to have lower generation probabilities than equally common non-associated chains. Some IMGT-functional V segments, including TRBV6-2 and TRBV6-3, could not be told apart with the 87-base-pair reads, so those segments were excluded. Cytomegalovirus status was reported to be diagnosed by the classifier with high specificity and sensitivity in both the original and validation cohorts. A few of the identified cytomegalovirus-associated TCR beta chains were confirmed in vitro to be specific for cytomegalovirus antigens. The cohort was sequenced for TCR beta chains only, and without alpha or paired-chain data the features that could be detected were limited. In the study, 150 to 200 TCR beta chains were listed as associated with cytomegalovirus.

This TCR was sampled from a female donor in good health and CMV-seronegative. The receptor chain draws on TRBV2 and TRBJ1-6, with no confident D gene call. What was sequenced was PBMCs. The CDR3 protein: CASSRSRSYPLSPLHF. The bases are TGTGCCAGCAGCCGGTCCCGATCGTACCCTCTTTCACCCCTCCACTTT.